This note documents a single T cell receptor beta chain sequence. This clone has more than one count but fewer than ten. This clone's antigen is unknown. Qualities for individual bases were not recorded, and no much larger clone is one base off. For CDR1 and CDR2, the germline V gene lists SGHAT and FQNNGV. The trim is 3 bases for V and 2 bases for J, with a gap of 9 bases between the germline ends. The CDR3 runs 14 amino acids, cysteine and phenylalanine included. Just the 42-base CDR3 DNA is kept, in frame starting at base 1. This sample was included in a study of blood T cell repertoires in COVID-19 (dated by TCRdb to the early 2020s). At the level of the whole study: Samples covering the acute and convalescent phases of COVID-19 were provided by collaborators in the United States, Italy and Spain. The prospective study material was composed of cDNA or gDNA derived from T cells, B-cell-depleted T cells, or PBMCs. The dataset comprised deeply sampled blood TCRbeta repertoires from subjects exposed to, actively infected with, or recovered from COVID-19. The repertoires were made available in a free public database intended to serve as a resource for research on the immune response to SARS-CoV-2. Samples were obtained from the ongoing ImmuneRACE study (first 160 participants) and from some 1,200 subjects provided by 6 global collaborators. Sample metadata almost always included a de-identified subject ID, COVID-19 status, age in years and sex. Where HLA class I and class II types were available, the types were taken from metadata supplied by the sample provider, not from assay-based typing.

The collaborating institutions used their own protocols to collect whole blood in K2EDTA tubes. Collaborator samples were shipped for TCRbeta analysis as frozen whole blood, isolated PBMCs, or DNA extracted from either sample type. The investigation overall reported the following: The quantity of clinical and demographic metadata differed by source and by participant and was supplied without curation.

The immunoSEQ Assay, a bias-controlled multiplex PCR, was used to amplify TCRbeta CDR3 regions from genomic DNA. The paper's data handling went like this. Nucleated cell counts per sample were estimated from amplification of reference gene primers within the assay. To quantify the absolute abundance of each unique TCRbeta CDR3 rearrangement, sequence reads were collapsed and filtered. For each sample, productive Simpson clonality was calculated by taking the square root of Simpson's diversity index across productive rearrangements. TCRdb limited this immuneACCESS table to in-frame rearrangements with V and J called. A share of clones is missing; checked studies link under half to unresolved V genes, and the rest is unexplained. That table supplies the V and J calls and clone size; D and trimming were determined from the DNA. A total of 370,000 or so clones appear in this sample, roughly 80% of them only once. Under 1.2% of the sample belongs to the ten largest clones.

The clonotype originates from a human donor with acute or convalescent COVID-19. The donor label of this sample is uncertain. The source material was peripheral blood. This chain joins TRBV11-2 to TRBJ2-3; possibly the D gene is TRBD1, per 5 matching bases. In nucleotides, the sequence is TGTGCCAGCAGCTTTGGCAGGGTCACAGATACGCAGTATTTT. Its amino acids are CASSFGRVTDTQYF. The reference TRBV11-2 and TRBJ2-3 proteins fill in what lies around the CDR3, so the full variable domain reads EAGVAQSPRYKIIEKRQSVAFWCNPISGHATLYWYQQILGQGPKLLIQFQNNGVVDDSQLPKDRFSAERLKGVDSTLKIQPAKLEDSAVYLCASSFGRVTDTQYFGPGTRLTVL.